The source of this TCR beta chain is a study of blood T cell repertoires in COVID-19. Clones were read by immunoSEQ multiplex PCR, and TCRdb kept only the in-frame ones, dropping some. The profile shows 360,000 or so clones, 83% of them singletons. The recovered donors of Cohort 3 showed two negative PCRs, clearance, or symptom resolution. The CDR3 has 13 amino acids. V was shortened by 7 bases and J by 8 bases, with 17 bases between the two germline ends. The chain carries TRBV12-3 or TRBV12-4 and TRBJ1-2, with D perhaps matching TRBD1 (6 bases). The TCR sequence derives from a woman aged 45-65 years who had recovered from COVID-19. Sequencing used PBMCs or T cells enriched from blood (not recorded which). In DNA, the CDR3 is TGTGCCAGCATCGATGGCGGGGGCGGGGGCTACACCTTC. Its protein product is CASIDGGGGGYTF.